The 22 T cell receptor beta chains below were found in one sample sequenced in a study of early stage breast cancer tumors. Clones were read by immunoSEQ multiplex PCR, and TCRdb kept only the in-frame ones, dropping some. The sample includes about 41,000 clones, around 72% of them seen just once. The sequenced material came from blood. These TCRs come from a person in their fifties with breast cancer.

This clone was seen a handful of times. The gene calls are TRBV27 and TRBJ1-1; possibly TRBD1 for D (6 bases). Germline V CDR1 and CDR2: MNHEY, SMNVEV (reference sequence). V was shortened by 5 bases and J by 1 base, with 8 bases between the two germline ends. The CDR3 spans 13 residues. CDR3 in amino acids: CASSLGGNTEAFF. DNA for the CDR3: TGTGCCAGCAGTCTAGGGGGGAACACTGAAGCTTTCTTT.

The V gene is TRBV6-6, the J gene TRBJ1-6; possibly TRBD1 for D (5 bases). Trimming took 10 bases from V and 5 from J, leaving 15 bases between them. This CDR3 comprises 14 residues. Germline CDR1 reads MNHNY; CDR2 reads SVGAGI (reference sequence). CDR3 sequence: CATLTGVHNSPLHF. CDR3 in DNA: TGTGCCACTCTAACGGGGGTTCATAATTCACCCCTCCACTTT.

This chain links TRBV5-6 with TRBJ1-2, with TRBD1 identical over 11 bases. V was pared by 3 bases and J by 7 bases, with 8 bases of the junction left unmatched. The germline V gene encodes CDR1 SGHDT and CDR2 YYEEEE. This CDR3 is 15 amino acids long. CDR3 in DNA: TGTGCCAGCAGCTCCCCGGGACAGGGGGACTCTGGCTACACCTTC. This gives the protein CASSSPGQGDSGYTF.

This rearrangement joins TRBV25-1 to TRBJ1-1; D is unresolved. CDR3 length: 13 amino acids. The germline gives CDR1 MGHDK, CDR2 SYGVNS. The germline V and J ends were trimmed by 4 bases and 0 bases, with 6 bases remaining between them. The CDR3 DNA sequence: TGTGCCAGCAGTGCCCCTGTGAACACTGAAGCTTTCTTT. This translates into CASSAPVNTEAFF.

J is TRBJ2-1 and V is TRBV15; 11 bases agree with TRBD2. J was trimmed by 5 bases and V by 3 bases; bases with no gene match: 6. The CDR3 is 16 amino acids. The V gene's germline CDR1 is LNHNV and CDR2 YYDKDF (reference sequence). The CDR3 spells CATSRGLAGGHNEQFF. The CDR3 DNA is TGTGCCACCAGCAGGGGGCTAGCGGGAGGCCACAATGAGCAGTTCTTC. The variable domain in full, with the rest retrieved from reference TRBV15 and TRBJ2-1, is DAMVIQNPRYQVTQFGKPVTLSCSQTLNHNVMYWYQQKSSQAPKLLFHYYDKDFNNEADTPDNFQSRRPNTSFCFLDIRSPGLGDTAMYLCATSRGLAGGHNEQFFGPGTRLTVL.

A single count supports this clone. The V and J genes are TRBV18 and TRBJ2-7; D might be TRBD2 (6 bases). V lost 4 bases, J lost 5 bases, and 24 bases lay in between. The CDR3 is 17 amino acids. Germline assignment: CDR1 KGHSH and CDR2 LQKENI. In nucleotides, the CDR3 is TGTGCCAGCTCACTAAACCCCTTAGGGGCCGGGGGAGACGAGCAGTACTTC. It translates to CASSLNPLGAGGDEQYF.

This chain uses TRBV5-1 with TRBJ2-5, with D tentatively TRBD1 (6 bases). The CDR3 is 14 amino acids. Germline lookup yields CDR1 SGHRS and CDR2 YFSETQ. Trimming shortened V by 1 base and J by 5 bases, and 12 bases separated the two germline ends. CDR3 sequence reads: CASSLRTQGETQYF. The CDR3 DNA sequence: TGCGCCAGCAGCTTGCGGACGCAGGGGGAGACCCAGTACTTC. Together with reference TRBV5-1 and TRBJ2-5, the CDR3 gives the full variable domain: KAGVTQTPRYLIKTRGQQVTLSCSPISGHRSVSWYQQTPGQGLQFLFEYFSETQRNKGNFPGRFSGRQFSNSRSEMNVSTLELGDSALYLCASSLRTQGETQYFGPGTRLLVL.

This clone was detected a few times. The V call is TRBV7-2, the J call TRBJ1-2, with TRBD1 as a possible D gene (6 bases). The germline CDR1 and CDR2 sequences are SGHTA and FQGNSA. V was cut by 1 base and J by 3 bases, with 15 bases left in between. The CDR3 totals 16 residues. The CDR3 loop is CASSLEPDSIDYGYTF. In DNA, the CDR3 is TGTGCCAGCAGCTTAGAACCGGACAGCATAGACTATGGCTACACCTTC.

The chain links TRBV6-6 to TRBJ1-1; the D is unclear. The CDR3 totals 13 residues. Germline CDR1 and CDR2: MNHNY and SVGAGI (reference sequence). V was pared by 4 bases and J by 1 base, with 7 bases between. The CDR3 protein is CASSSRGNTEAFF. The DNA for the CDR3 is TGTGCCAGCAGTTCTCGCGGGAACACTGAAGCTTTCTTT.

This chain uses TRBV7-6 with TRBJ1-3; D is possibly TRBD1 (6 bases). This CDR3 comprises 16 residues. Trimming cost V 3 bases and J 0 bases, with 12 bases left between them. The V gene's germline CDR1 is SGHVS and CDR2 FNYEAQ. The CDR3 loop is CASSLGQAYSGNTIYF. CDR3 sequence (DNA): TGTGCCAGCAGCTTGGGACAAGCCTACTCTGGAAACACCATATATTTT.

The chain is built from TRBV5-5 and TRBJ1-4, with 7 bases lining up with TRBD1. Germline-derived CDR1 and CDR2 are SGHKS and YYEKEE (reference sequence). Germline trimming cut 2 bases from V and 2 bases from J; bases unmatched to any gene: 6. The CDR3 length is 16 residues. The chain's CDR3 is CASSFLNRGTNEKLFF. Written as DNA, the CDR3 is TGTGCCAGCAGCTTCCTTAACAGGGGCACTAATGAAAAACTGTTTTTT.

This clone appeared a few times. V usage is TRBV18 and J usage is TRBJ1-1, with 7 bases fitting TRBD1. J was trimmed by 1 base and V by 5 bases; bases with no gene match: 4. In germline, CDR1 is KGHSH, CDR2 LQKENI. The CDR3 consists of 14 residues. CDR3 loop: CASSRDRENTEAFF. In DNA form, the CDR3 reads TGTGCCAGCTCAAGAGACAGGGAGAACACTGAAGCTTTCTTT.

The chain links TRBV20-1 to TRBJ2-2; D gene uncertain. Trimming cost V 1 base and J 7 bases, with 4 bases left between them. The CDR3 is made up of 11 amino acids. Germline CDR1 is DFQATT and CDR2 is SNEGSKA (reference sequence). For the CDR3, the DNA is TGCAGTGCTAGAGCCTACGGGGAGCTGTTTTTT. Translated: CSARAYGELFF.

The chain uses TRBV6-5 and TRBJ2-7, with D perhaps matching TRBD2 (5 bases). Trimming left V 6 bases short and J 2 bases short, with 17 bases between. CDR3 length: 15 residues. CDR1 and CDR2 from the germline V gene are MNHEY and SVGAGI. The CDR3 DNA reads as TGTGCCAGCAGACCCATGGGCAGCGGACCCTACGAGCAGTACTTC. Translation gives CASRPMGSGPYEQYF.

This clone has a handful of counts. The gene calls are TRBV11-3 and TRBJ2-7, with 10 bases that match TRBD2. The junction had 14 bases not matched to a gene; V was cut back by 5 bases and J by 4 bases. Germline V gene data show CDR1 as SGHNT and CDR2 as YENEEA. CDR3 length equals 17 residues. CDR3 region: CASSPYGGLAVRYEQYF. The CDR3 DNA sequence: TGTGCCAGCAGCCCATATGGCGGACTAGCGGTTCGTTACGAGCAGTACTTC.

The chain combines TRBV6-5 with TRBJ1-1; 9 nucleotides agree with TRBD1. This CDR3 is built from 14 residues. The junction had 4 bases not matched to a gene; V was cut back by 4 bases and J by 4 bases. Germline CDR1 is MNHEY and CDR2 is SVGAGI. The CDR3 coding sequence is TGTGCCAGCAGTTTAACAGGGGGCGGCACTGAAGCTTTCTTT. As protein: CASSLTGGGTEAFF.

This chain links TRBV9 with TRBJ2-1; 10 nucleotides match TRBD2. Germline V gives CDR1 SGDLS, CDR2 YYNGEE. Unmatched junction bases numbered 14, after V lost 4 bases and J lost 7 bases. The CDR3 sequence is 17 residues long. CDR3 sequence: CASSSRGGAGGLNEQFF. For the CDR3, the DNA is TGTGCCAGCAGCTCCAGAGGGGGAGCGGGGGGGCTTAATGAGCAGTTCTTC.

On this clone: Other DNA sequences in this sample translate to the same CDR3. The rearrangement joins TRBV6-6 to TRBJ1-1; tentatively, D is TRBD1 (5 bases). The CDR3 is 13 amino acids. Trimming removed 6 bases at V and 4 bases at J, with 12 bases between. Germline assignment: CDR1 MNHNY and CDR2 SVGAGI (reference sequence). CDR3 protein: CASSRTGSTEAFF. The CDR3 DNA reads TGTGCCAGCAGCCGAACAGGTAGCACTGAAGCTTTCTTT.

This chain links TRBV5-1 with TRBJ2-1; 13 bases are shared with TRBD2. V lost 3 bases and J lost 6; bases outside the gene matches: 9. The CDR3 loop spans 17 amino acids. Germline CDR1 SGHRS, CDR2 YFSETQ. CDR3 region: CASSYPSLAGGRNEQFF. CDR3 in DNA: TGCGCCAGCAGCTACCCCTCACTAGCGGGGGGGCGCAATGAGCAGTTCTTC.

The chain links TRBV6-5 to TRBJ1-1; no definite D call. The CDR3 totals 15 residues. Per germline, CDR1 MNHEY and CDR2 SVGAGI. Trimming stripped 8 bases from V and 13 bases from J, with 29 bases between. The CDR3 DNA reads TGTGCCAGCTTCTTCGTCAAGACGGACGAGACTACCGGTTTCTTT. Translating it yields CASFFVKTDETTGFF.

The chain is built from TRBV9 and TRBJ2-5, with D perhaps matching TRBD2 (5 bases). The CDR3 consists of 15 residues. V lost 0 bases and J lost 5, with 14 bases in between. CDR1 is SGDLS and CDR2 is YYNGEE in the germline V gene. The CDR3 nucleotides read TGTGCCAGCAGCGTAGGAGCGGAGGTTAGGGAGACCCAGTACTTC. Encoded protein: CASSVGAEVRETQYF.

The chain combines TRBV18 with TRBJ1-1, with TRBD1 matching over 7 bases. J was trimmed by 2 bases and V by 5 bases; bases with no gene match: 14. This CDR3 comprises 17 residues. Germline values: CDR1 KGHSH, CDR2 LQKENI. The CDR3 nucleotides are TGTGCCAGCTCAAGACAGAGAATGGGACAGATCAACACTGAAGCTTTCTTT. Encoded protein: CASSRQRMGQINTEAFF.